A selection of T cell receptor beta chains follows, all from one sample in a study of blood T cells in healthy people across ages. TCRdb reprocessed the 5' RACE reads with MiXCR, giving one entry per CDR3 protein. The profile shows roughly 800,000 distinct CDR3 sequences, about 36% of them singletons. The sequenced sample consisted of blood. These receptors were obtained from a man younger than 30 in good health. The CDR3 runs from the conserved cysteine through the conserved F or W. A D gene is named only where the DNA matches it firmly. Some rows have no size entry. The others give once, few or many, or a class for an expanded clone.

clone_size: NA; j_call: TRBJ2-2; d_call: NA; v_call: TRBV5-1; cdr3_aa: CASSFTGTNTGELFF; cdr3_nt: TGCGCCAGCAGCTTCACAGGGACGAACACCGGGGAGCTGTTTTTT
clone_size: NA; j_call: TRBJ2-7; d_call: NA; v_call: TRBV6-2/TRBV6-3; cdr3_aa: CAAGGGIQYF; cdr3_nt: TGTGCCGCTGGAGGGGGCATCCAGTACTTC
clone_size: NA; j_call: TRBJ2-7; d_call: NA; v_call: TRBV9; cdr3_aa: CASSGLDRSYEQYF; cdr3_nt: TGTGCCAGCAGCGGACTGGACCGCTCCTACGAGCAGTACTTC
clone_size: NA; j_call: TRBJ1-1; d_call: NA; v_call: TRBV10-3; cdr3_aa: CAIRTDMNTEAFF; cdr3_nt: TGTGCCATCAGAACAGACATGAACACTGAAGCTTTCTTT
clone_size: NA; j_call: TRBJ2-7; d_call: NA; v_call: TRBV7-3; cdr3_aa: CASSLRGSARNEQYF; cdr3_nt: TGTGCCAGCAGCTTACGCGGGTCGGCCCGCAATGAGCAGTACTTC
clone_size: few; j_call: TRBJ1-5; d_call: NA; v_call: TRBV20-1; cdr3_aa: CSAQRGNQPQHF; cdr3_nt: TGCAGTGCCCAAAGGGGGAATCAGCCCCAGCATTTT
clone_size: NA; j_call: TRBJ2-1; d_call: NA; v_call: TRBV29-1; cdr3_aa: CSVPVALETQFF; cdr3_nt: TGCAGCGTCCCTGTGGCGTTGGAGACCCAGTTCTTC
clone_size: NA; j_call: TRBJ2-2; d_call: TRBD1; v_call: TRBV3-1; cdr3_aa: CASSQVRGHDTGELFF; cdr3_nt: TGTGCCAGCAGCCAAGTCAGGGGGCACGACACCGGGGAGCTGTTTTTT
clone_size: many; j_call: TRBJ1-2; d_call: NA; v_call: TRBV6-2/TRBV6-3; cdr3_aa: CASSYSGQPGYTF; cdr3_nt: TGTGCCAGCAGTTACTCGGGCCAGCCTGGCTACACCTTC
clone_size: many; j_call: TRBJ2-5; d_call: NA; v_call: TRBV29-1; cdr3_aa: CSASEGETQYF; cdr3_nt: TGCAGCGCCTCCGAGGGGGAGACCCAGTACTTC
clone_size: NA; j_call: TRBJ2-5; d_call: NA; v_call: TRBV20-1; cdr3_aa: CSAREREEETQYF; cdr3_nt: TGCAGTGCTAGGGAGAGGGAGGAAGAGACCCAGTACTTC
clone_size: NA; j_call: TRBJ1-2; d_call: NA; v_call: TRBV30; cdr3_aa: CAISVTGLTYGYTF; cdr3_nt: TGTGCCATTTCAGTGACAGGCCTCACCTATGGCTACACCTTC
clone_size: NA; j_call: TRBJ2-7; d_call: NA; v_call: TRBV6-1; cdr3_aa: CASTVRGAVDEQYF; cdr3_nt: TGTGCCAGCACCGTACGGGGGGCGGTCGACGAGCAGTACTTC
clone_size: NA; j_call: TRBJ1-2; d_call: TRBD1; v_call: TRBV12-3/TRBV12-4; cdr3_aa: CASSFKTGDRYTF; cdr3_nt: TGTGCCAGCAGTTTTAAGACAGGGGATCGCTACACCTTC
clone_size: NA; j_call: TRBJ1-1; d_call: NA; v_call: TRBV6-2/TRBV6-3; cdr3_aa: CASSYAGTEAFF; cdr3_nt: TGTGCCAGCAGTTACGCGGGGACTGAAGCTTTCTTT
clone_size: NA; j_call: TRBJ2-5; d_call: NA; v_call: TRBV12-3/TRBV12-4; cdr3_aa: CASSLGDGARETQYF; cdr3_nt: TGTGCCAGCAGTTTGGGGGACGGAGCAAGGGAGACCCAGTACTTC
clone_size: NA; j_call: TRBJ1-1; d_call: NA; v_call: TRBV5-4; cdr3_aa: CASSLDAVGSSNTEAFF; cdr3_nt: TGTGCCAGCAGCTTGGACGCTGTCGGAAGTTCGAACACTGAAGCTTTCTTT
clone_size: NA; j_call: TRBJ2-2; d_call: NA; v_call: TRBV29-1; cdr3_aa: CSSGTEDTGELFF; cdr3_nt: TGCAGCAGCGGGACAGAGGACACCGGGGAGCTGTTTTTT
clone_size: many; j_call: TRBJ2-1; d_call: TRBD1; v_call: TRBV6-2/TRBV6-3; cdr3_aa: CASSPSEGQGWNEQFF; cdr3_nt: TGTGCCAGCAGTCCATCGGAAGGACAGGGCTGGAATGAGCAGTTCTTC
clone_size: NA; j_call: TRBJ2-1; d_call: NA; v_call: TRBV7-2; cdr3_aa: CASSKPEGDEQFF; cdr3_nt: TGTGCCAGCAGCAAGCCCGAGGGGGATGAGCAGTTCTTC
clone_size: NA; j_call: TRBJ2-2; d_call: NA; v_call: TRBV20-1; cdr3_aa: CSASPSANTGELFF; cdr3_nt: TGCAGTGCTAGTCCCAGTGCGAACACCGGGGAGCTGTTTTTT
clone_size: NA; j_call: TRBJ1-2; d_call: NA; v_call: TRBV4-3; cdr3_aa: CASSQDTADYGYTF; cdr3_nt: TGCGCCAGCAGCCAAGATACCGCAGACTATGGCTACACCTTC
clone_size: few; j_call: TRBJ2-5; d_call: NA; v_call: TRBV7-8; cdr3_aa: CASSTAGSQETQYF; cdr3_nt: TGTGCCAGCAGCACCGCGGGGAGCCAAGAGACCCAGTACTTC
clone_size: NA; j_call: TRBJ2-7; d_call: NA; v_call: TRBV7-9; cdr3_aa: CASSLGRGGRGEQYF; cdr3_nt: TGTGCCAGCAGCTTAGGTAGGGGGGGACGTGGCGAGCAGTACTTC
clone_size: NA; j_call: TRBJ1-2; d_call: TRBD1; v_call: TRBV6-6; cdr3_aa: CASSDSTGPYGYTF; cdr3_nt: TGTGCCAGCAGTGATTCGACAGGGCCCTATGGCTACACCTTC
clone_size: few; j_call: TRBJ2-7; d_call: NA; v_call: TRBV7-2; cdr3_aa: CVSSLEDFYEQYF; cdr3_nt: TGTGTCAGCAGCTTAGAGGATTTCTACGAGCAGTACTTC
clone_size: few; j_call: TRBJ2-3; d_call: NA; v_call: TRBV20-1; cdr3_aa: CSAPLRGDTQYF; cdr3_nt: TGCAGTGCCCCATTGAGGGGAGATACGCAGTATTTT
clone_size: NA; j_call: TRBJ2-4; d_call: TRBD1; v_call: TRBV14; cdr3_aa: CASSRQGLYNEQYF; cdr3_nt: TGTGCCAGCAGCCGACAGGGTTTATACAATGAGCAGTACTTC
clone_size: few; j_call: TRBJ1-2; d_call: NA; v_call: TRBV4-2; cdr3_aa: CASSQGGGVLNYTF; cdr3_nt: TGTGCCAGCAGCCAAGGGGGGGGAGTTTTAAACTACACCTTC
clone_size: NA; j_call: TRBJ2-5; d_call: NA; v_call: TRBV20-1; cdr3_aa: CSASPGHLLGTQYF; cdr3_nt: TGCAGTGCTAGCCCCGGGCACCTATTGGGGACCCAGTACTTC
clone_size: few; j_call: TRBJ2-7; d_call: NA; v_call: TRBV27; cdr3_aa: CASGFYARKQYF; cdr3_nt: TGTGCCAGCGGATTCTATGCTAGGAAGCAGTACTTC